The sequence of this T cell receptor (beta chain) was determined in a study of T-cell memory formation after mild COVID-19. This clonotype was detected a few times. Antigen: not known. MiXCR, run by TCRdb on the 5' RACE reads, gives a single entry per CDR3 protein. The table includes 190,000 or so distinct CDR3 sequences, approximately 10% detected once. The CDR3 consists of 16 residues. CDR1 is SGHVS, CDR2 FNYEAQ, per germline. Trimming took 1 base from V and 3 from J; bases not matched to a gene: 6. Findings of the study overall: Memory from before infection featured some responding clones, which suggests cross-reactive memory joined.

This chain joins TRBV7-6 and TRBJ2-7; 10 nucleotides align to TRBD2. This TCR came from a man aged 18 to 29 who had mild COVID-19 (a few samples of this study predate the infection). Cell type and time point are not known. Sequenced input: PBMCs or a T cell subset sorted from them (not recorded which). CDR3 residues: CASSLVASGSNYEQYF. The CDR3 DNA reads TGTGCCAGCAGCTTAGTCGCTAGCGGGAGCAACTACGAGCAGTACTTC.